This T cell receptor beta chain was profiled in a study of blood T cell repertoires in COVID-19. Study summary: T cells, B-cell-depleted T cells, or PBMCs supplied cDNA or gDNA.

Trimming removed 8 bases from V and 14 bases from J, with 31 bases in between. This CDR3 contains 15 residues. CDR1 and CDR2 (germline): SGHRS, YFSETQ. In the authors' workflow: Amplification with reference gene primers provided the estimates of nucleated cell counts. Assay: immunoSEQ multiplex PCR; the TCRdb copy retains only in-frame clones and omits some. From that table come the V and J calls and clone size; the DNA was used to work out D and trimming. The repertoire holds around 160,000 clones, with roughly 84% as singletons. This clonotype originated in a human donor in a cohort sampled during active COVID-19. Sequencing used peripheral blood. The gene calls are TRBV5-1 and TRBJ1-2; D gene ambiguous. The CDR3 is CASLPSGGRPAFATF. DNA of the CDR3: TGCGCCAGTCTTCCATCTGGTGGGAGGCCAGCCTTCGCTACCTTC.